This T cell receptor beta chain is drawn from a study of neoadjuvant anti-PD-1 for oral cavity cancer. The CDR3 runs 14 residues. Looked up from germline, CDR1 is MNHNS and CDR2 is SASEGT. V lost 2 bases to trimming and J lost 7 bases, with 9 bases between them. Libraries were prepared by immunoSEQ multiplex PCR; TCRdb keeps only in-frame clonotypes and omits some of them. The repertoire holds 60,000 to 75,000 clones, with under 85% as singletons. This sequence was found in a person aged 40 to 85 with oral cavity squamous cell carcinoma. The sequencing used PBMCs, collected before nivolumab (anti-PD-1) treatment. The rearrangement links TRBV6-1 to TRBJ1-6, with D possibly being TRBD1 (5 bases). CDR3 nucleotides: TGTGCCAGCAGTGAAAGGGACCGGAATTCACCCCTCCACTTT. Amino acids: CASSERDRNSPLHF.